This TCR beta chain was observed in a study of T-cell reconstitution after alpha-beta-depleted transplantation in children. Whole-study findings and limits: Several hundred expanded graft clones reportedly gave rise to the alpha-beta T cells present about two months after transplant. Surviving recipient cells, namely T cells and thymic progenitors, were the source of high day-60 TCRbeta diversity in some patients.

Molecular barcoding with unique molecular identifiers was used for the TCRbeta library. TCRdb passed the PCR reads through MiXCR, listing each CDR3 protein once. The sample carries approximately 430,000 distinct CDR3 sequences, roughly 17% recorded once. Germline V CDR1 and CDR2: DFQATT, SNEGSKA (reference sequence). V lost 6 bases, J lost 6 bases, and 7 bases stayed unmatched. The CDR3 is 15 residues long. This clonotype was detected only a few times. The antigen remains unidentified. This sequence was found in a boy under three years old who had a stem cell transplant for Wiskott-Aldrich syndrome, so the T cells may come from the graft donor. The rearrangement uses TRBV20-1 and TRBJ2-1, with 14 bases that match TRBD2. Material: PBMCs, mostly from graft donor cells, obtained 360 days after TCRalphabeta/CD19-depleted stem cell transplant. The CDR3 here is CSAHRLAGGINEQFF. In DNA form, the CDR3 reads TGCAGTGCCCACCGACTAGCGGGAGGGATCAATGAGCAGTTCTTC.